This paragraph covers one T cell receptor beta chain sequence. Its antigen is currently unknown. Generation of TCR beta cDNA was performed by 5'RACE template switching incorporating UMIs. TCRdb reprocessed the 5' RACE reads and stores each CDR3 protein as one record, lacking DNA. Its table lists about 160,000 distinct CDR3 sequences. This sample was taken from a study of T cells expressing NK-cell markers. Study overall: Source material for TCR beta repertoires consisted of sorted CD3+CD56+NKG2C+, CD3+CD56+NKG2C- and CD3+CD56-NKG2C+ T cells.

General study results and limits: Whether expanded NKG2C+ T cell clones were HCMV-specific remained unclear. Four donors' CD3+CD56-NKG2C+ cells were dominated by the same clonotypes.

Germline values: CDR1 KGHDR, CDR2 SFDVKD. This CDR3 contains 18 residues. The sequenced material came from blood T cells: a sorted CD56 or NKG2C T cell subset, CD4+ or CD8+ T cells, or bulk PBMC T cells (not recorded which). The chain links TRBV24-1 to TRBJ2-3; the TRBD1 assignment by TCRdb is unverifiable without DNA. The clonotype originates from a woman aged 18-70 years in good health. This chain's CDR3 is CATSDPLKDSRSEDTQYF.